Listed below are T cell receptor beta chains from one sample, sequenced in a study of blood T cell repertoires in COVID-19. Sequenced by immunoSEQ multiplex PCR; TCRdb stores in-frame clones only, minus some. This table has a few hundred thousand clones, about nine tenths appearing once. Sample: PBMCs or T cells enriched from blood (not recorded which). The receptors come from a woman in her sixties or seventies who had recovered from COVID-19. Both conserved end residues are part of each CDR3. The D gene is left open where the match is weak. Some rows have no size entry. The others give once, few or many, or a class for an expanded clone.

clone size	D gene	J gene	V gene	CDR3 DNA	CDR3 protein
-	-	TRBJ1-1	TRBV12-5	TGTGCTAGTGGTTTGGTACGGGGGAACACTGAAGCTTTCTTT	CASGLVRGNTEAFF
-	TRBD2	TRBJ2-5	TRBV14	TGTGCCAGCAGCCAAGCAGGACTAGCCGCCTCAGGGACCCAGTACTTC	CASSQAGLAASGTQYF
-	-	TRBJ1-6	TRBV3-1/TRBV3-2	TGTGCCAGCAGCCAGAGACATTTGGATTCACCCCTCCACTTT	CASSQRHLDSPLHF
-	TRBD2	TRBJ2-4	TRBV6-2/TRBV6-3	TGTGCCAGCAGTTACACGACCGGGACTACGAAGTACTTC	CASSYTTGTTKYF
-	TRBD1	TRBJ1-4	TRBV5-1	TGCGCCAGCAGCTCCACCCCTGGGACAGGGTGGGAAAAACTGTTTTTT	CASSSTPGTGWEKLFF
-	TRBD1	TRBJ1-6	TRBV5-6	TGTGCCAGCGGGGCCCCAGGGGGCGGCTCTAATTCACCCCTCCACTTT	CASGAPGGGSNSPLHF
few	-	TRBJ1-1	TRBV12-5	TGTGCTAGTGGTTTGGTAATAGGGGGAAATACTGAAGCTTTCTTT	CASGLVIGGNTEAFF
many	TRBD1	TRBJ1-2	TRBV20-1	TGCAGTGCCAGGGACAGGGGGGGCTACACCTTC	CSARDRGGYTF
-	TRBD1	TRBJ1-2	TRBV27	TGTGCCAGCAGTTCCGGACAGGGTCGGGGCTACACCTTC	CASSSGQGRGYTF
-	TRBD1	TRBJ1-1	TRBV3-1/TRBV3-2	TGTGCCAGCAGCCAATCAGACAGGGGCACTGAAGCTTTCTTT	CASSQSDRGTEAFF
-	-	TRBJ1-6	TRBV12-3/TRBV12-4	TGTGCCAGCAGTTTGAGAGGCGGCCTCCACTTT	CASSLRGGLHF
-	-	TRBJ2-5	TRBV19	TGTGCCAGTAGTATAGGGCAGGGTCTGGAGACCCAGTACTTC	CASSIGQGLETQYF
-	-	TRBJ1-6	TRBV6-1	TGTGCCAGCAGTGAATACGGGAGCTCCTATAATTCACCCCTCCACTTT	CASSEYGSSYNSPLHF
-	-	TRBJ2-7	TRBV21-1	TGTGCCAGCAGCAAAGCGCCGACAGGGCGCTACGAGCAGTACTTC	CASSKAPTGRYEQYF
-	-	TRBJ1-5	TRBV11-2	TGTGCCAGCAGCTTAAATGGGGCGACCGTTCAGCCCCAGCATTTT	CASSLNGATVQPQHF
-	TRBD1	TRBJ1-5	TRBV4-1	TGCGCCAGCAGCCAAGTTGGGACAGCGGGCAATCAGCCCCAGCATTTT	CASSQVGTAGNQPQHF
-	TRBD1	TRBJ1-2	TRBV11-3	TGTGCCAGCAGCCTCCTCGGGGACAGGGGGGAGAGCACCTTC	CASSLLGDRGESTF
-	-	TRBJ1-6	TRBV19	TGTGCCAGTACGATAGGGGCTTTGGGGGGAGCCCTCCACTTT	CASTIGALGGALHF
-	TRBD1	TRBJ2-3	TRBV13	TGTGCCAGCAGCTCACAGGGGGCCGATACGCAGTATTTT	CASSSQGADTQYF
-	-	TRBJ1-5	TRBV10-3	TGTGCCATCAGTGATTCCCCAAATCAGCCCCAGCATTTT	CAISDSPNQPQHF
-	TRBD1	TRBJ1-1	TRBV11-3	TGTGCCAGCAGCTATCAGACTCAGGGGGCAGGGAAAGCTTTCTTT	CASSYQTQGAGKAFF
-	-	TRBJ1-5	TRBV6-5	TGTGCCAGCAGCCGGGGGACCCTGGGCAATCAGCCCCAGCATTTT	CASSRGTLGNQPQHF
-	TRBD1	TRBJ2-3	TRBV2	TGTGCCAGCAGTGAAGCCGGGACAGGCGATACGCAGTATTTT	CASSEAGTGDTQYF
-	TRBD1	TRBJ1-2	TRBV7-9	TGTGCCAGCAGCGGCCGGGGACAGGGTAACTATGGCTACACCTTC	CASSGRGQGNYGYTF
-	-	TRBJ2-1	TRBV13	TGTGCCAGCAGGCCTCCGGGTGGCTACAATGAGCAGTTCTTC	CASRPPGGYNEQFF
-	TRBD1	TRBJ1-6	TRBV19	TGTGCCAGTAGTATGTGGACAGGGACGAATAATTCACCCCTCCACTTT	CASSMWTGTNNSPLHF
-	-	TRBJ2-3	TRBV12-3/TRBV12-4	TGTGCCAGCAGTTTCCAAGATACGCAGTATTTT	CASSFQDTQYF
-	TRBD1	TRBJ2-3	TRBV5-1	TGCGCCAGCAGCCGCTATCGACAGGGGGGCTCAGATACGCAGTATTTT	CASSRYRQGGSDTQYF
few	-	TRBJ1-5	TRBV19	TGTGCCAGTAGTGGGGCAGGGGCCCAGCCCCAGCATTTT	CASSGAGAQPQHF
-	-	TRBJ1-6	TRBV5-6	TGTGCCAGCACCCACCAGGGGAGCTCCTATAATTCACCCCTCCACTTT	CASTHQGSSYNSPLHF
-	-	TRBJ2-5	TRBV5-1	TGCGCCAGCAGCTTCGGTAGCGCGCCACCAGGGACCCAGTACTTC	CASSFGSAPPGTQYF
once	-	TRBJ2-4	TRBV3-1/TRBV3-2	TGTGCCAGCAGCCAAGGGGCCAGGACAAGGGGCTCCAAAAACATTCAGTACTTC	CASSQGARTRGSKNIQYF
-	-	TRBJ1-2	TRBV6-5	TGTGCCAGCAGTTACTCGGGCACCTATGGCTACACCTTC	CASSYSGTYGYTF
-	-	TRBJ2-6	TRBV13	TGTGCCAGCAGCTTGGGGGGGCCTGGGGCCAACGTCCTGACTTTC	CASSLGGPGANVLTF
-	TRBD2	TRBJ2-4	TRBV6-1	TGTGCCAGCAGTGAGAGACTGGGACTAGCGGCAATAGCCAAAAACATTCAGTACTTC	CASSERLGLAAIAKNIQYF
-	-	TRBJ2-1	TRBV7-6	TGTGCCAGCAGCTCCCTTGGGGGGGGCAATCACAATGAGCAGTTCTTC	CASSSLGGGNHNEQFF
-	TRBD2	TRBJ2-7	TRBV12-5	TGTGCTAGTGGTTTGGTTGGCGGGGAGGGAAGCCACGAGCAGTACTTC	CASGLVGGEGSHEQYF
-	-	TRBJ2-1	TRBV9	TGTGCCAGCAGCGCCCCAGGGCCCCTCAATGAGCAGTTCTTC	CASSAPGPLNEQFF
-	TRBD1	TRBJ2-2	TRBV6-5	TGTGCCAGCAGTCTCCCGGGACAGGGAACCGGGGAGCTGTTTTTT	CASSLPGQGTGELFF
-	TRBD1	TRBJ1-6	TRBV19	TGTGCCAGTAGTACCCAGGGGGCAGATTCACCCCTCCACTTT	CASSTQGADSPLHF
-	TRBD1	TRBJ1-1	TRBV15	TGTGCCACCAGCGGCCAGGACAGGTGGATGGCTGAAGCTTTCTTT	CATSGQDRWMAEAFF
-	TRBD1	TRBJ1-5	TRBV4-2	TGTGCCAGCAGCCAAGACGGGGACAGGAATCAGCCCCAGCATTTT	CASSQDGDRNQPQHF
-	-	TRBJ1-4	TRBV7-9	TGTGCCAGCAGCTTACAACCCTTCGGGGCAACTAATGAAAAACTGTTTTTT	CASSLQPFGATNEKLFF
-	-	TRBJ1-6	TRBV18	TGTGCCAGCTCCCCCATTGGCAGGGAACATTCACCCCTCCACTTT	CASSPIGREHSPLHF
-	-	TRBJ1-1	TRBV5-1	TGCGCCAGCAGCACTTCTGGGCAGCTTAACACTGAAGCTTTCTTT	CASSTSGQLNTEAFF
-	TRBD2	TRBJ2-5	TRBV25-1	TGTGCCAGCAGTCCCCTCGGGACTAGCGGGGGGGAAGAGACCCAGTACTTC	CASSPLGTSGGEETQYF
-	TRBD1	TRBJ1-1	TRBV19	TGTGCCAGTAGTATAGATTGGACAGGGATAATGGTGGGGAACACTGAAGCTTTCTTT	CASSIDWTGIMVGNTEAFF
-	-	TRBJ2-1	TRBV11-3	TGTGCCAGCAGTCGCTCCTACAATGAGCAGTTCTTC	CASSRSYNEQFF
-	TRBD1	TRBJ2-7	TRBV7-9	TGTGCCAGCAGCCAACAGGGGGCGTCATACGAGCAGTACTTC	CASSQQGASYEQYF
-	TRBD1	TRBJ1-3	TRBV9	TGTGCCAGCAGCGCCACAGGGGCCTCTGGAAACACCATATATTTT	CASSATGASGNTIYF
-	TRBD1	TRBJ1-2	TRBV18	TGTGCCAGCTCACCCGGGACAGAGTCGTCCCGTGGCTACACCTTC	CASSPGTESSRGYTF
-	TRBD1	TRBJ1-4	TRBV14	TGTGCCAGCAGCGCCCGGGACAGGAGTCTTTGGGGAGAAAAACTGTTTTTT	CASSARDRSLWGEKLFF
-	TRBD1	TRBJ2-2	TRBV7-2	TGTGCCAGCAGCTCTTACCCAGACAGGGGGCTCACCGGGGAGCTGTTTTTT	CASSSYPDRGLTGELFF
-	-	TRBJ1-2	TRBV19	TGTGCCAGTAGTATATCCGGGGGTCCTGACTATGGCTACACCTTC	CASSISGGPDYGYTF
-	-	TRBJ2-5	TRBV2	TGTGCCAGCAGTGGTTGGAGTCAAGAGACCCAGTACTTC	CASSGWSQETQYF
-	-	TRBJ2-7	TRBV9	TGTGCCAGCAGCGCCGGCTACAGCTACGAGCAGTACTTC	CASSAGYSYEQYF
once	TRBD1	TRBJ1-5	TRBV6-1	TGTGCCAGCAGTGAGGAGTTAACCCGACAGGGTAGCAATCAGCCCCAGCATTTT	CASSEELTRQGSNQPQHF
-	-	TRBJ1-6	TRBV5-1	TGCGCCAGCAGCTTGGCACAATTCACAAGGGGTGACAATTCACCCCTCCACTTT	CASSLAQFTRGDNSPLHF
-	TRBD1	TRBJ2-5	TRBV5-1	TGCGCCAGCAGCTTGCAGGGACAGGGGGCATTGCTCCAAGAGACCCAGTACTTC	CASSLQGQGALLQETQYF